Each of the 21 T cell receptor beta chains below was sequenced from the same sample in a study of CD8 T cells in Susac syndrome. Random hexamers were used to reverse transcribe the RNA input (0.5 to 1 ug). Each CDR3 protein gets one entry after TCRdb re-called the immunoSEQ multiplex PCR reads with MiXCR. This sample yields under 150,000 distinct CDR3 sequences, of which around 75% are seen a single time; roughly 0.53% belongs to the top ten. Sequencing was carried out using CD8+ T cells from PBMCs. Every receptor here comes from a human donor with multiple sclerosis.

This clonotype was seen just once. The rearrangement joins TRBV7-9 to TRBJ1-4; TRBD1 matches at 11 bases. Germline V gene sequence: CDR1 SEHNR, CDR2 FQNEAQ (reference sequence). After removal of 5 bases from V and 6 bases from J, the junction contained 5 bases not matched to a gene. The CDR3 is 15 residues long. The CDR3 protein is CASSPRDRGYEKLFF. The CDR3 bases are TGTGCCAGCAGCCCCCGGGACAGGGGGTATGAAAAACTGTTTTTT.

V is TRBV19 and J is TRBJ2-1; D is unclear. The germline CDR1 and CDR2 sequences are LNHDA and SQIVND (reference sequence). The CDR3 covers 11 residues. V gave up 6 bases and J gave up 6 bases, with 6 bases separating them. CDR3 in amino acids: CASSPANEQFF. CDR3 nucleotide sequence: TGTGCCAGTAGCCCCGCCAATGAGCAGTTCTTC.

This clonotype was counted between two and nine times. The V gene is TRBV25-1, the J gene TRBJ1-2; 8 bases are a match to TRBD1. The CDR3 sequence is 15 residues long. The V segment lost 3 bases and the J segment 3 bases; nucleotides outside the gene matches: 6. The V gene's germline CDR1 is MGHDK and CDR2 SYGVNS. The CDR3 region has the DNA TGTGCCAGCAGTGAGAAGGACAGGGTGGACTATGGCTACACCTTC. This gives the protein CASSEKDRVDYGYTF.

The V call is TRBV27, the J call TRBJ2-6; TRBD2 is a possible D gene (6 bases). The germline CDR1 and CDR2 sequences are MNHEY and SMNVEV (reference sequence). Trimming cost V 5 bases and J 1 base, with 24 bases left between them. The CDR3 has 20 residues. The DNA for the CDR3 is TGTGCCAGCAGTACCTTCACTGGGGAGGAGAGGACTTCTGGGGCCAACGTCCTGACTTTC. Translated, it gives CASSTFTGEERTSGANVLTF.

This clonotype was counted only a few times. The chain carries TRBV6-1 and TRBJ1-1, with D unclear. V was clipped by 8 bases and J by 3 bases, with 4 bases between them. The germline CDR1 and CDR2 sequences are MNHNS and SASEGT. This CDR3 comprises 10 residues. CDR3 coding DNA: TGTGCCAGCGGCTACACTGAAGCTTTCTTT. Translating gives CASGYTEAFF.

The J gene is TRBJ2-1, the V gene TRBV20-1; 9 bases match TRBD2. The CDR3 contains 17 residues. V lost 0 bases to trimming and J lost 8 bases; unmatched junction nucleotides: 14. Germline V CDR1 and CDR2: DFQATT, SNEGSKA (reference sequence). The CDR3 DNA sequence: TGCAGTGCTAGAGATCTCTCTGTAGCGGGGGTCCTTGATGAGCAGTTCTTC. It specifies CSARDLSVAGVLDEQFF.

The chain carries TRBV11-2 and TRBJ2-3; D is uncertain. Trimming left V 4 bases short and J 3 bases short, with 8 bases between. The CDR3 has 13 residues. Germline CDR1 is SGHAT and CDR2 is FQNNGV. In DNA, the CDR3 is TGTGCCAGCAGCTGGGTGATAACAGATACGCAGTATTTT. This sequence encodes CASSWVITDTQYF.

V is TRBV4-3 and J is TRBJ2-5; 8 positions agree with TRBD2. Losses at the gene ends were 4 bases for V and 3 bases for J; bases not matched to a gene: 7. There are 15 residues in the CDR3. Germline lookup yields CDR1 LGHNA and CDR2 YSLEER. CDR3 sequence reads: CASSRILAEKETQYF. Written as DNA, the CDR3 is TGCGCCAGCAGCCGGATACTAGCGGAGAAAGAGACCCAGTACTTC.

V gene TRBV7-9 combines with J gene TRBJ2-7, with 7 bases aligning to TRBD2. V lost 0 bases, J lost 5 bases, and 7 bases stayed unmatched. The CDR3 extends over 15 amino acids. CDR1 SEHNR and CDR2 FQNEAQ come from the germline V gene (reference sequence). CDR3 nucleotide sequence: TGTGCCAGCAGCTTAGCTCAGCGGGGACGCGACGAGCAGTACGTC. This sequence encodes CASSLAQRGRDEQYV.

Here the CDR3 reads CASSETGMWDQETQYF. The CDR3 coding sequence is TGTGCCAGCAGTGAAACAGGGATGTGGGACCAAGAGACCCAGTACTTC. The chain combines TRBV6-1 with TRBJ2-5; possible D gene TRBD1, 6 bases. V lost 2 bases, J lost 0 bases, and 13 bases lay in between. CDR1 and CDR2 from the germline V gene are MNHNS and SASEGT. The CDR3 contains 16 residues.

The chain's CDR3 is CASSLVWTSGAPRLDEQFF. The CDR3 DNA reads as TGTGCCAGCAGCTTAGTCTGGACTAGCGGGGCCCCCCGACTGGATGAGCAGTTCTTC. J is TRBJ2-1 and V is TRBV7-9, with 12 bases fitting TRBD2. Germline V gives CDR1 SEHNR, CDR2 FQNEAQ (reference sequence). The CDR3 covers 19 residues. Trimming at V came to 1 base and at J to 8 bases, leaving 15 bases not matched to a gene. Filled out from reference TRBV7-9 and TRBJ2-1, the complete variable domain reads DTGVSQNPRHKITKRGQNVTFRCDPISEHNRLYWYRQTLGQGPEFLTYFQNEAQLEKSRLLSDRFSAERPKGSFSTLEIQRTEQGDSAMYLCASSLVWTSGAPRLDEQFFGPGTRLTVL.

V is TRBV30 and J is TRBJ1-1; D is ambiguous. The CDR3 has 11 residues. The ends were cut back, 0 bases at V and 8 bases at J, with 7 bases in the middle. Germline values: CDR1 GTSNPN, CDR2 SVGIG (reference sequence). CDR3 DNA sequence: TGTGCCTGGAGTGTCCTAAGCGAAGCTTTCTTT. It codes for CAWSVLSEAFF.

V usage is TRBV5-1 and J usage is TRBJ2-2; possible D gene TRBD1, 6 bases. Per the germline V gene, CDR1 is SGHRS and CDR2 is YFSETQ. The CDR3 spans 17 residues. V dropped 9 bases and J dropped 0 bases, with 21 bases sitting between them. Here the CDR3 reads CATPTRDTPSNTGELFF. For the CDR3, the DNA is TGCGCCACCCCGACACGGGACACGCCCTCGAACACCGGGGAGCTGTTTTTT. Full variable domain (outside the CDR3, taken from reference TRBV5-1 and TRBJ2-2): KAGVTQTPRYLIKTRGQQVTLSCSPISGHRSVSWYQQTPGQGLQFLFEYFSETQRNKGNFPGRFSGRQFSNSRSEMNVSTLELGDSALYLCATPTRDTPSNTGELFFGEGSRLTVL.

The J gene is TRBJ2-3, the V gene TRBV4-1; 8 bases are shared with TRBD1. CDR1 is MGHRA and CDR2 is YSYEKL in the germline V gene. There are 17 residues in the CDR3. J lost 3 bases, V lost 0 bases, and 8 bases had no gene match. CDR3 in amino acids: CASSQDEETGATDTQYF. DNA of the CDR3: TGCGCCAGCAGCCAAGATGAGGAGACAGGGGCGACAGATACGCAGTATTTT.

The chain links TRBV10-3 to TRBJ1-1; D remains unclear. This CDR3 spans 11 amino acids. The V gene lost 2 bases and the J gene lost 5 bases, with 3 bases spanning the gap. The germline V gene has CDR1 ENHRY and CDR2 SYGVKD. CDR3 sequence: CAISEKTEAFF. The DNA for the CDR3 is TGTGCCATCAGTGAGAAAACTGAAGCTTTCTTT.

The CDR3 nucleotides are TGTGCCACCAGTGCCAGGGGTCCGGAGACCCAGTACTTC. Protein sequence: CATSARGPETQYF. V usage is TRBV24-1 and J usage is TRBJ2-5; D might be TRBD1 (6 bases). The CDR3 has 13 residues. Trimming took 5 bases from V and 5 from J, leaving 11 bases between them. Germline loops: CDR1 KGHDR, CDR2 SFDVKD.

V is TRBV9 and J is TRBJ1-1, with no clear D. The CDR3 consists of 14 residues. Germline CDR1 reads SGDLS; CDR2 reads YYNGEE. The ends were cut back, 6 bases at V and 2 bases at J, with 14 bases in the middle. DNA of the CDR3: TGTGCCAGCATCCGATGGGAGGGAAACACTGAAGCTTTCTTT. It codes for CASIRWEGNTEAFF.

The rearrangement links TRBV5-1 to TRBJ2-1, with TRBD2 identical over 11 bases. Trimming cost V 1 base and J 6 bases; bases outside gene matches: 15. The CDR3 covers 19 residues. Germline V gene lookup returns CDR1 SGHRS and CDR2 YFSETQ. CDR3 protein: CASSLFFRTTSGISNEQFF. The CDR3 region has the DNA TGCGCCAGCAGCTTGTTTTTCCGTACGACTAGCGGGATAAGCAATGAGCAGTTCTTC.

This clonotype was seen only once. The chain employs TRBV15 and TRBJ2-5; D gene unclear. CDR1 is LNHNV and CDR2 is YYDKDF in the germline V gene (reference sequence). The V and J ends lost 5 bases and 2 bases respectively, with 15 bases between them. This CDR3 is 15 amino acids long. CDR3: CATSSWPAPQETQYF. CDR3 coding DNA: TGTGCCACCAGCTCCTGGCCCGCACCACAAGAGACCCAGTACTTC.

The chain combines TRBV12-3 or TRBV12-4 with TRBJ2-5; a weak D match, TRBD1 (6 bases). Trimming pared 1 base from V and 7 bases from J, leaving 16 bases between. The CDR3 has 15 residues. The CDR3 loop reads CASSLGQVPGGTQYF. In DNA, the CDR3 is TGTGCCAGCAGTTTAGGACAGGTCCCCGGTGGGACCCAGTACTTC.

The chain links TRBV19 to TRBJ1-2; perhaps TRBD1 as D (6 bases). V was pared by 11 bases and J by 4 bases, with 20 bases between. Germline CDR1 LNHDA, CDR2 SQIVND (reference sequence). The CDR3 covers 14 residues. The CDR3 region has the DNA TGTGCCGCCTACCACCCAACAGGGAGCTATGGCTACACCTTC. This codes for CAAYHPTGSYGYTF.